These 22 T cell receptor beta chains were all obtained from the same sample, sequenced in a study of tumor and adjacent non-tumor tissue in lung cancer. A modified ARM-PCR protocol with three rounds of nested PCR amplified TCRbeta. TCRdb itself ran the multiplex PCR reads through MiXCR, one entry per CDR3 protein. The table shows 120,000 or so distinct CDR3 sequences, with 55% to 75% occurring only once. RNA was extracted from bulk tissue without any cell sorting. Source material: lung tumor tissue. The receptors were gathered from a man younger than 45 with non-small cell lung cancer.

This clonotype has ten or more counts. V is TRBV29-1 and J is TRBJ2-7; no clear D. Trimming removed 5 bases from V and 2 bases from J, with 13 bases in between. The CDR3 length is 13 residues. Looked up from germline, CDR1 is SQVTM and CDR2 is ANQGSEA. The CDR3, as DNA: TGCAGCGTTAGACTTGGCAGCCCCTACGAGCAGTACTTC. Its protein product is CSVRLGSPYEQYF.

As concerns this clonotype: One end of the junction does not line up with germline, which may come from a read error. DNA for the CDR3: TGTGCTAGCAGTCATAGGGGATCCTACGAGCAGTACTTC. Translated: CASSHRGSYEQYF. The chain joins TRBV6-5 to TRBJ2-7; a weak D match, TRBD1 (5 bases). The length of the CDR3 is 13 residues. Germline V gene lookup returns CDR1 MNHEY and CDR2 SVGAGI.

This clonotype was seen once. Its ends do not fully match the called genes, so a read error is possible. CDR3 region: CASSYSGLGGLFF. DNA for the CDR3: TGTGCCAGCAGTTACTCGGGACTCGGGGGGCTGTTTTTT. The chain joins TRBV6-6 to TRBJ2-2; the D gene is possibly TRBD2 (6 bases). The CDR3 is 13 amino acids. Germline CDR1 MNHNY, CDR2 SVGAGI (reference sequence).

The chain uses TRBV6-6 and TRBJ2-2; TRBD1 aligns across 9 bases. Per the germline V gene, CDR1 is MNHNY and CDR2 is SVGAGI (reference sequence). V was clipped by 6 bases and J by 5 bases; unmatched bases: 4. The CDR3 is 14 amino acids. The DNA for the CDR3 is TGTGCCAGCAGAGGGACAGGGAATACCGGGGAGCTGTTTTTT. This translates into CASRGTGNTGELFF.

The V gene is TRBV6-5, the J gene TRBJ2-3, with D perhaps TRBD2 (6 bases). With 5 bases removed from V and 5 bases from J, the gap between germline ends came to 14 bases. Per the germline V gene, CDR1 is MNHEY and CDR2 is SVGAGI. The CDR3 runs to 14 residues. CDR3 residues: CASSRRDWGDTQYF. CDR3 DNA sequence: TGTGCCAGCAGTCGAAGGGACTGGGGAGATACGCAGTATTTT.

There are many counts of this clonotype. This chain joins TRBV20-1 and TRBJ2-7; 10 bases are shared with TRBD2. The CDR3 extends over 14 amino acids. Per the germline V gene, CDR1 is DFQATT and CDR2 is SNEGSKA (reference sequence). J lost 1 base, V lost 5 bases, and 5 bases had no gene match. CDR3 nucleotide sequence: TGCAGTGCTGAGCCTAGCGGGAGTTCCTACGAGCAGTACTTC. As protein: CSAEPSGSSYEQYF.

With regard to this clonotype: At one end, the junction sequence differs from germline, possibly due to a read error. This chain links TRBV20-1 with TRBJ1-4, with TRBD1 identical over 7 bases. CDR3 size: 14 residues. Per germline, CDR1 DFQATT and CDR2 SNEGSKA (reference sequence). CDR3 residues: CGADDRVRHEKLFF. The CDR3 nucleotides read TGCGGTGCAGATGACAGGGTACGACATGAAAAACTGTTTTTT.

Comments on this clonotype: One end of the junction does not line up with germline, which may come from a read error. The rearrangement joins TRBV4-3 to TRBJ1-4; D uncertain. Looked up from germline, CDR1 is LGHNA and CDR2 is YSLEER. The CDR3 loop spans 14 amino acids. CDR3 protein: CASSRDTTNEQLFF. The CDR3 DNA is TGCGCCAGCAGCCGCGACACAACTAATGAACAACTGTTTTTT.

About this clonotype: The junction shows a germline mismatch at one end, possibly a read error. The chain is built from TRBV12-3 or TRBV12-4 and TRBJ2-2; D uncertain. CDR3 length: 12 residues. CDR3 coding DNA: TGTACCAGCACCTATGACGCCGGGGAGCTGTTTTTT. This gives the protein CTSTYDAGELFF.

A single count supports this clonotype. The CDR3 DNA reads as TGCAGTGCTAGAGGCGGAGACGAGCAGTACTTC. It encodes CSARGGDEQYF. The chain joins TRBV20-1 to TRBJ2-7; no reliable D call. Trimming left V 1 base short and J 5 bases short, with 6 bases between. This CDR3 spans 11 amino acids. Germline CDR1 reads DFQATT; CDR2 reads SNEGSKA (reference sequence).

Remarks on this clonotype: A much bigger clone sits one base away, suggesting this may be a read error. The chain's CDR3 is CASSLGGALEQFF. CDR3 in DNA: TGTGCCAGCAGCTTGGGGGGCGCCCTCGAGCAGTTCTTC. The rearrangement joins TRBV5-8 to TRBJ2-1, with D tentatively TRBD1 (5 bases). Trimming removed 0 bases from V and 10 bases from J, with 11 bases in between. Germline V gene data show CDR1 as SGHTS and CDR2 as YDEGEE. There are 13 residues in the CDR3.

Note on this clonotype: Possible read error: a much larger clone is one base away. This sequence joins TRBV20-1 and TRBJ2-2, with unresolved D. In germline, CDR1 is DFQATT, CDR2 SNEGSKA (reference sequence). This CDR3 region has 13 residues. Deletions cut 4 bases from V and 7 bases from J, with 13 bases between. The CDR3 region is CSAIQVAGGELFF. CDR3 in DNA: TGCAGTGCTATTCAGGTGGCAGGCGGGGAGCTGTTTTTT.

This chain's CDR3 is CANSKQGHNTGELFF. The CDR3 DNA is TGTGCCAACTCGAAACAGGGACACAACACCGGGGAGCTGTTTTTT. The chain recombines TRBV11-2 with TRBJ2-2; tentative D call: TRBD1 (6 bases). The germline V gene encodes CDR1 SGHAT and CDR2 FQNNGV. Between the trimmed V and J ends, which lost 10 bases and 2 bases, there was a span of 17 bases. CDR3 size: 15 residues.

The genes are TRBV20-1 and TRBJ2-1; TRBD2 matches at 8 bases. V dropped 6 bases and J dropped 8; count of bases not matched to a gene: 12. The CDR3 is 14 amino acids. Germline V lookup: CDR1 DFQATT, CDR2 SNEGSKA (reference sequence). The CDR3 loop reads CSAVYPGGQHEQFF. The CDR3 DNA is TGCAGTGCCGTCTACCCGGGAGGGCAACATGAGCAGTTCTTC.

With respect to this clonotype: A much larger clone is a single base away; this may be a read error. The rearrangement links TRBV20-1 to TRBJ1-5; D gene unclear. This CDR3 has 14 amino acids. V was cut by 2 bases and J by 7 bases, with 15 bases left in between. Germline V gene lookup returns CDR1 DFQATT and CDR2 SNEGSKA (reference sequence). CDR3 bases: TGCAGTGCTAGAAGTCCGAGGCCCAAACAGCCCCAGCATTTT. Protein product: CSARSPRPKQPQHF.

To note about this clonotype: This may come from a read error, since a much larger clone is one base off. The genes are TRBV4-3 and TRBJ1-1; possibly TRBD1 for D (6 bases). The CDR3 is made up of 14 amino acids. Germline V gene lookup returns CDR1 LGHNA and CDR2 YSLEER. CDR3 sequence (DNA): TGCGCCAGCGGCCAAGATACGGGGGCGGAGGAAGCTTTCTTT. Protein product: CASGQDTGAEEAFF.

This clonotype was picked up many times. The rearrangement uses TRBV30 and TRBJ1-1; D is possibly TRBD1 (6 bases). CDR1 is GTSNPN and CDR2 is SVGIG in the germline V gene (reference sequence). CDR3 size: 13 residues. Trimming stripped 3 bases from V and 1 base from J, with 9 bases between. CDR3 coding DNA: TGTGCCTGGAGCAGGGGAAAGAACACTGAAGCTTTCTTT. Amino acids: CAWSRGKNTEAFF.

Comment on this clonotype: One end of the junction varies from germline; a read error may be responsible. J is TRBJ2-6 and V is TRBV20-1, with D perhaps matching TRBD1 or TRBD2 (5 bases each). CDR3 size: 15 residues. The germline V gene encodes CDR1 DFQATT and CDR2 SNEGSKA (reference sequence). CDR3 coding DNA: TGCAGTGCTAGGGACTTGAGCTCTGGGGCCAACGTCCCGACTTTC. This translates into CSARDLSSGANVPTF.

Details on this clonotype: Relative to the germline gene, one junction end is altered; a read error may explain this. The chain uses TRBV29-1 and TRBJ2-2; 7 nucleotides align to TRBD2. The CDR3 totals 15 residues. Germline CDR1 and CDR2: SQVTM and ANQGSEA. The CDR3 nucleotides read TGTAGCGTTGGCCCTGCGGGAGTTGACACCGGGGAGCTGTTTTTT. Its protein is CSVGPAGVDTGELFF.

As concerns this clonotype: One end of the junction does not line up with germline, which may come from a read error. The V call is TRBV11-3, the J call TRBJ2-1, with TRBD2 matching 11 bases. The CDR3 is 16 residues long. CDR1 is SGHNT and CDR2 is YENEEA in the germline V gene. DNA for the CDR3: TGTGTCAGCAGCCCACCGAGTAGCGGGAGGGAGAATGAGCAGTCCTTC. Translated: CVSSPPSSGRENEQSF.

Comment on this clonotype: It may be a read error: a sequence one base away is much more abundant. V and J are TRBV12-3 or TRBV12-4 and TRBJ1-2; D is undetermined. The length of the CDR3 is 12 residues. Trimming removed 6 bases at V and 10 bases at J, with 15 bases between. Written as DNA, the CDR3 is TGTGCCAGCAGGAATATACAGCCGGCCTACACCTTC. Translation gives CASRNIQPAYTF.

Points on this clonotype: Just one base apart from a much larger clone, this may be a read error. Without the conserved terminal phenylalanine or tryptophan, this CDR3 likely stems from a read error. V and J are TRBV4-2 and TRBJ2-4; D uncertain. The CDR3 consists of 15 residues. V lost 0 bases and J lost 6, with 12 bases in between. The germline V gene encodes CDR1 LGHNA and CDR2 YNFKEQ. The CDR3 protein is CASSQEGNSLNIQYS. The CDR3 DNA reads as TGTGCCAGCAGCCAAGAAGGGAATAGCTTAAACATTCAGTACTCC.